A selection of T cell receptor beta chains follows, all from one sample in a study of blood T cells in healthy people across ages. TCRdb recomputed calls from the 5' RACE reads with MiXCR, one row per CDR3 protein. The sample yields hundreds of thousands of distinct CDR3 sequences, 35% to 50% seen once. Specimen: blood. The receptors were gathered from a man older than 75 in good health. CDR3s include the opening cysteine and the closing phenylalanine or tryptophan.

>TRBJ2-7|TRBV7-9
CASSHLDRDYEQYF
>TRBJ1-2|TRBV7-3
CASSPNREDGYTF
>TRBJ2-3|TRBV29-1
CSVRGLYLTDTQYF
>TRBJ2-7|TRBV5-4
CASSLPGQGGYEQYF
>TRBJ2-1|TRBV20-1
CSARELAGLSSYNEQFF
>TRBJ1-2|TRBV27
CASSLKQGSYGYTF
>TRBJ1-2|TRBV27
CASSPMVLSPGGYTF
>TRBJ2-1|TRBV20-1
CSARPPRGGYNEQFF
>TRBJ1-2|TRBV7-2
CASTFPGVGYTF
>TRBJ2-3|TRBV4-3
CASSQGPGVSTDTQYF
>TRBJ2-7|TRBV5-8
CASSDRTVWSTQYF
>TRBJ2-7|TRBV11-2
CASSSWDGAYEQYF
>TRBJ1-5|TRBV29-1
CSGPDSNRPQHF
>TRBJ2-5|TRBV20-1
CSARLPGGNLRETQYF
>TRBJ1-2|TRBV6-6
CASSTTGVGYTF
>TRBJ2-7|TRBV12-3/TRBV12-4
CASSTLTGWPLGEQYF
>TRBJ2-1|TRBV7-2
CASSSPGLAGGNLFF
>TRBJ2-3|TRBV6-1
CASSEGGSRGTQYF
>TRBJ2-7|TRBV7-2
CASSRTATYEQYF
>TRBJ2-7|TRBV3-1
CASSQDGGGRSYEQYF
>TRBJ2-5|TRBV5-1
CPSSLAGSQETQYF
>TRBJ2-1|TRBV9
CASSVGLRLAGGPHEQFF
>TRBJ2-2|TRBV27
CASSYGTGNTGELFF
>TRBJ2-5|TRBV6-2/TRBV6-3
CASKNLQVMETQYF
>TRBJ2-1|TRBV27
CASSLSGLAGLNEQFF
>TRBJ2-3|TRBV29-1
CSVGTTGGDTQYF
>TRBJ2-4|TRBV29-1
CSVKGQSPGIQYF
>TRBJ2-2|TRBV4-3
CASSQAVIAGGSSTGELFF
>TRBJ2-5|TRBV7-9
CASSLGQGAGETQYF
>TRBJ2-5|TRBV9
CASSISRSGGETQYF
>TRBJ1-2|TRBV6-2/TRBV6-3
CASSHSWDYGYTF
>TRBJ2-5|TRBV7-2
CASSKDRARALGETQYF
>TRBJ2-1|TRBV5-1
CASSLATGVYNEQFF
>TRBJ2-1|TRBV5-1
CASSERGDNGQFF
>TRBJ2-1|TRBV7-6
CASSRDRGMDYNEQFF
>TRBJ2-5|TRBV28
CASRLLAIQETQYF
>TRBJ2-5|TRBV9
CASSASGSEETQYF
>TRBJ2-7|TRBV7-6
CASSIISNSYEQYF
>TRBJ2-2|TRBV4-1
CASSRLVQQNTGELFF
>TRBJ1-1|TRBV4-3
CASSTGQGPNTEAFF